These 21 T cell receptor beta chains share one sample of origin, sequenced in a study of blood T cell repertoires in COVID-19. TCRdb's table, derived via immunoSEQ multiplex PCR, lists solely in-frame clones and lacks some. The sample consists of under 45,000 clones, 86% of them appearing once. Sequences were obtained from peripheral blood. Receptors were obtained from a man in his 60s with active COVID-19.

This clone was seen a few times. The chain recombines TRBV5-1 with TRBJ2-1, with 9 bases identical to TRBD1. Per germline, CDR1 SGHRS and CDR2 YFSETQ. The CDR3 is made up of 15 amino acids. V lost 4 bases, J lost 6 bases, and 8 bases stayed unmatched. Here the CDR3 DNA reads TGCGCCAGCAGCGTGGACAGGGGAGCAGGCAATGAGCAGTTCTTC. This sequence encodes CASSVDRGAGNEQFF.

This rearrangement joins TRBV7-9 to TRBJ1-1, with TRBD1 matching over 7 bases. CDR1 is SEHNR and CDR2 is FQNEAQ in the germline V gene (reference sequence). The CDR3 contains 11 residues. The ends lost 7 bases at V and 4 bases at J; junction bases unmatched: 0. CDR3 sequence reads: CASTGGTEAFF. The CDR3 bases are TGTGCCAGCACAGGGGGCACTGAAGCTTTCTTT. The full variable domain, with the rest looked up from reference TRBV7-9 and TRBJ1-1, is DTGVSQNPRHKITKRGQNVTFRCDPISEHNRLYWYRQTLGQGPEFLTYFQNEAQLEKSRLLSDRFSAERPKGSFSTLEIQRTEQGDSAMYLCASTGGTEAFFGQGTRLTVV.

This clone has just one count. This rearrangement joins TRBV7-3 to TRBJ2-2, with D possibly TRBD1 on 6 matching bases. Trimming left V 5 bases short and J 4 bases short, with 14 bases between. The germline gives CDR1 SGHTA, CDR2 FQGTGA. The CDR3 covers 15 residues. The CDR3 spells CASSPQGPGTGELFF. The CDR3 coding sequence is TGTGCCAGCAGCCCCCAGGGGCCAGGCACCGGGGAGCTGTTTTTT. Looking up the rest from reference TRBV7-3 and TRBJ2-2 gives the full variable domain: GAGVSQTPSNKVTEKGKYVELRCDPISGHTALYWYRQSLGQGPEFLIYFQGTGAADDSGLPNDRFFAVRPEGSVSTLKIQRTERGDSAVYLCASSPQGPGTGELFFGEGSRLTVL.

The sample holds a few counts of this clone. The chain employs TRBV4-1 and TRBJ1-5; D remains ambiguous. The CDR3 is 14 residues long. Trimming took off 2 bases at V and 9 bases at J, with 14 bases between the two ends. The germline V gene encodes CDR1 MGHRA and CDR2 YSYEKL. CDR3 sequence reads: CASSQQSPGWPQHF. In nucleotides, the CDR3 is TGCGCCAGCAGCCAACAGAGCCCGGGGTGGCCCCAGCATTTT.

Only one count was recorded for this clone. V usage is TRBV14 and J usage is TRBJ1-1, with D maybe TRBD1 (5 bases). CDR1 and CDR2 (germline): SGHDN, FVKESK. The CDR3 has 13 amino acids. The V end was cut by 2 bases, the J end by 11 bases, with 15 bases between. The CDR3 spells CASSQHGTSWAFF. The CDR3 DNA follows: TGTGCCAGCAGCCAACACGGGACTTCATGGGCTTTCTTT.

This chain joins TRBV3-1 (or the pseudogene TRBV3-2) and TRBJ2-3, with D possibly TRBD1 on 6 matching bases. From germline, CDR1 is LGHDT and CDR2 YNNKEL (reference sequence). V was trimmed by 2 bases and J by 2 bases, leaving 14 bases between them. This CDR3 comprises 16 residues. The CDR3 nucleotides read TGTGCCAGCAGCCAACACCGGGACAAACCCACAGATACGCAGTATTTT. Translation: CASSQHRDKPTDTQYF.

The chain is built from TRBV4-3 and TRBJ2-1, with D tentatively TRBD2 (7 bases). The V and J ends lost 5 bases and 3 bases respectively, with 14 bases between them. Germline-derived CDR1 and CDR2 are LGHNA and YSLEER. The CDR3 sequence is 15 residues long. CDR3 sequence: CASSFGLGGYNEQFF. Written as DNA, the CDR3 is TGCGCCAGCAGCTTCGGACTAGGGGGCTACAATGAGCAGTTCTTC.

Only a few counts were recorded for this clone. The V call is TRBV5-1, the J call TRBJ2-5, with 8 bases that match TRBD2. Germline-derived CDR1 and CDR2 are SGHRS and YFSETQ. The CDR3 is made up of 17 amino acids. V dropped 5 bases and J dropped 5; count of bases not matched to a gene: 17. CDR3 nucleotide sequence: TGCGCCAGCAGAGGAGTCGGGACTAGTAGCGGCGGTGAGACCCAGTACTTC. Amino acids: CASRGVGTSSGGETQYF. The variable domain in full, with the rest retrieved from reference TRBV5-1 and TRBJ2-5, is KAGVTQTPRYLIKTRGQQVTLSCSPISGHRSVSWYQQTPGQGLQFLFEYFSETQRNKGNFPGRFSGRQFSNSRSEMNVSTLELGDSALYLCASRGVGTSSGGETQYFGPGTRLLVL.

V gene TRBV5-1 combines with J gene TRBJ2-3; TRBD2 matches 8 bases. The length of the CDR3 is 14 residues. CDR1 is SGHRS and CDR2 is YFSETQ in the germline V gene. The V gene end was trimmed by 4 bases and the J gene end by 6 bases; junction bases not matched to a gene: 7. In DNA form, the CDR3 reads TGCGCCAGCAGCCGTGAAGCGGGAGCGGATACGCAGTATTTT. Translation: CASSREAGADTQYF. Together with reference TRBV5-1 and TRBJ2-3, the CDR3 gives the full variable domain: KAGVTQTPRYLIKTRGQQVTLSCSPISGHRSVSWYQQTPGQGLQFLFEYFSETQRNKGNFPGRFSGRQFSNSRSEMNVSTLELGDSALYLCASSREAGADTQYFGPGTRLTVL.

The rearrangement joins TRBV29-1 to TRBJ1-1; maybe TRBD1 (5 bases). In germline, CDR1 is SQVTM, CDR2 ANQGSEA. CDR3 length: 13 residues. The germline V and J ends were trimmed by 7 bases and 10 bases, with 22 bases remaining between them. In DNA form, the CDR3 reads TGCAGCGCGCAAACCGGGACTAGGGAGGGAGCTTTCTTT. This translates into CSAQTGTREGAFF.

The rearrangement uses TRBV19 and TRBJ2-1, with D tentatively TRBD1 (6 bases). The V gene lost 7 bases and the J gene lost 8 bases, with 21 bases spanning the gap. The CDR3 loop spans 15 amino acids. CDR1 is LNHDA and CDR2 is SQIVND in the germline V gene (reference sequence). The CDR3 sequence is CASTPQGSGHYEQFF. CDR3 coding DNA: TGTGCCAGTACCCCCCAGGGGTCCGGGCACTATGAGCAGTTCTTC.

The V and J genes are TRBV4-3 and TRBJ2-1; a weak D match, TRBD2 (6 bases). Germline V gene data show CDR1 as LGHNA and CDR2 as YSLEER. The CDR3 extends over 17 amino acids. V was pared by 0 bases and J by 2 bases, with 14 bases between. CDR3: CASSQEPAEGPYNEQFF. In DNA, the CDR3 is TGCGCCAGCAGCCAAGAACCCGCGGAGGGTCCCTACAATGAGCAGTTCTTC.

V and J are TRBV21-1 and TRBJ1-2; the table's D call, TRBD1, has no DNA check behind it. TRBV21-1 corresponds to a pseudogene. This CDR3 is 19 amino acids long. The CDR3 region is CASSPPWEDRPPVNYGYTF. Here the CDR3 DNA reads TGTGCCAGCAGCCCTCCCTGGGAGGACAGGCCTCCCGTTAACTATGGCTACACCTTC.

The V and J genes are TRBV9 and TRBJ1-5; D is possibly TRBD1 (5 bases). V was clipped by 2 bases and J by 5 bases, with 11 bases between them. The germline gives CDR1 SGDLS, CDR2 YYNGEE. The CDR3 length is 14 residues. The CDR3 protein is CASSVSGADQPQHF. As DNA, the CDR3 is TGTGCCAGCAGCGTCAGCGGGGCCGATCAGCCCCAGCATTTT.

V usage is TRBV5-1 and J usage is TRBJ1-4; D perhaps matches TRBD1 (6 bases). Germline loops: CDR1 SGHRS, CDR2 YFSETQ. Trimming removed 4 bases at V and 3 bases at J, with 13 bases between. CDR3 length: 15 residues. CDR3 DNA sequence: TGCGCCAGCAGCAAGGGGGATGTGGCTAATGAAAAACTGTTTTTT. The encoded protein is CASSKGDVANEKLFF.

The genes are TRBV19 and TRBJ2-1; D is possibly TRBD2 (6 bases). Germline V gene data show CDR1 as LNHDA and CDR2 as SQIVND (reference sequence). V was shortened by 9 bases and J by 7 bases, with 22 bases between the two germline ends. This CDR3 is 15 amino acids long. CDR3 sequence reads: CASQQSGGIGNEQFF. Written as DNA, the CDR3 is TGTGCCAGCCAACAGAGCGGCGGGATAGGGAATGAGCAGTTCTTC.

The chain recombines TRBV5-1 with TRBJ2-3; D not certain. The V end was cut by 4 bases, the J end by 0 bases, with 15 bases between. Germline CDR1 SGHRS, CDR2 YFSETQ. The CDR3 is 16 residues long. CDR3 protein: CASSPELSSSTDTQYF. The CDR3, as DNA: TGCGCCAGCAGCCCCGAACTGAGCTCTAGCACAGATACGCAGTATTTT. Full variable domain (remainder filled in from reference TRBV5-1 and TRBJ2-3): KAGVTQTPRYLIKTRGQQVTLSCSPISGHRSVSWYQQTPGQGLQFLFEYFSETQRNKGNFPGRFSGRQFSNSRSEMNVSTLELGDSALYLCASSPELSSSTDTQYFGPGTRLTVL.

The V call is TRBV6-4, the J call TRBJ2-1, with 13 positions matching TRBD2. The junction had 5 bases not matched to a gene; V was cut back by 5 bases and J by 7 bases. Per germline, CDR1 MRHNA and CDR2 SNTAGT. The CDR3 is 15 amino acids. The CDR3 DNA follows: TGTGCCAGCAGTCTACTAGCGGGAGGGCAGAATGAGCAGTTCTTC. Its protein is CASSLLAGGQNEQFF.

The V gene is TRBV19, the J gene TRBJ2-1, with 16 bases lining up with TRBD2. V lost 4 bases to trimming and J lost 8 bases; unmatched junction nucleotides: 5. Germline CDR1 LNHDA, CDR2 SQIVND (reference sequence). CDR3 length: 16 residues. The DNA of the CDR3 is TGTGCCAGTAGTACGGGACTAGCGGGAGGGCCGGATGAGCAGTTCTTC. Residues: CASSTGLAGGPDEQFF. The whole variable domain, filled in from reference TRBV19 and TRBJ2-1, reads DGGITQSPKYLFRKEGQNVTLSCEQNLNHDAMYWYRQDPGQGLRLIYYSQIVNDFQKGDIAEGYSVSREKKESFPLTVTSAQKNPTAFYLCASSTGLAGGPDEQFFGPGTRLTVL.

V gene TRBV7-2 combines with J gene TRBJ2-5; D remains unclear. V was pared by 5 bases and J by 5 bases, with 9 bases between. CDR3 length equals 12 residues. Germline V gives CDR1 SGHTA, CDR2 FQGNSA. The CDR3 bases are TGTGCCAGCAGCGCCACCGGGGAGACCCAGTACTTC. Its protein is CASSATGETQYF. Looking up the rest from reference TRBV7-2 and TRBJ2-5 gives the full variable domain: GAGVSQSPSNKVTEKGKDVELRCDPISGHTALYWYRQSLGQGLEFLIYFQGNSAPDKSGLPSDRFSAERTGGSVSTLTIQRTQQEDSAVYLCASSATGETQYFGPGTRLLVL.

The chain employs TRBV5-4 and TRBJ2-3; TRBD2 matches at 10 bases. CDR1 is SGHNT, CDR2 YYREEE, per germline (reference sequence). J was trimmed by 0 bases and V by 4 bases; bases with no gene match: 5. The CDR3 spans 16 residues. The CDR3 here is CASSAGLAISTDTQYF. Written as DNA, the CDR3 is TGTGCCAGCAGCGCGGGACTAGCGATTAGCACAGATACGCAGTATTTT.